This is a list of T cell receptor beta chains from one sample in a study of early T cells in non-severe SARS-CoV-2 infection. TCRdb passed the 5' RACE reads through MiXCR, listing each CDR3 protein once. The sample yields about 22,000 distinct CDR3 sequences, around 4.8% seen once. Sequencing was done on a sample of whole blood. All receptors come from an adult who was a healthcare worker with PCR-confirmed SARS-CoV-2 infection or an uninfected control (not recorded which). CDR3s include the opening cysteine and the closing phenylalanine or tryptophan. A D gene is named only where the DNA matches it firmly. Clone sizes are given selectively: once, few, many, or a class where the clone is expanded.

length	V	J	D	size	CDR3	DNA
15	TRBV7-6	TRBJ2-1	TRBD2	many	CASSPASSGVSEQFF	TGTGCCAGCAGCCCGGCGAGTAGCGGGGTCTCTGAGCAGTTCTTC
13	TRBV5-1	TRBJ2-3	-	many	CASSSQPTDTQYF	TGCGCCAGCAGCTCACAGCCTACAGATACGCAGTATTTT
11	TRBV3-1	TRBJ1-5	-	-	CASSHHQPQHF	TGTGCCAGCAGCCATCATCAGCCCCAGCATTTT
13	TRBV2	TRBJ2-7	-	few	CASMVGTGQKQYF	TGTGCCAGCATGGTAGGGACCGGACAGAAGCAGTACTTC
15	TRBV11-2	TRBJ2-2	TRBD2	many	CASSLRTSGTGELFF	TGTGCCAGCAGCCTTCGGACTAGCGGCACCGGGGAGCTGTTTTTT
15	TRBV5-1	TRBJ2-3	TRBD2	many	CASSLSGDSTDTQYF	TGCGCCAGCAGCTTAAGCGGGGATAGCACAGATACGCAGTATTTT
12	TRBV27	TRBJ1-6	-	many	CASRQENSPLHF	TGTGCCAGCCGACAGGAAAATTCACCCCTCCACTTT
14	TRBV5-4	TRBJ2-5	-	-	CASSSRTDGETQYF	TGTGCCAGCAGCTCGCGGACAGATGGGGAGACCCAGTACTTC
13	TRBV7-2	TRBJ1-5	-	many	CASSLEGIQPQHF	TGTGCCAGCAGCTTAGAGGGGATTCAGCCCCAGCATTTT
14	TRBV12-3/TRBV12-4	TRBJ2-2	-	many	CASNTGTRTGELFF	TGTGCCAGCAACACAGGGACCAGGACCGGGGAGCTGTTTTTT
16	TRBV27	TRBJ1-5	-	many	CASSPAGVRVNQPQHF	TGTGCCAGCAGTCCCGCTGGGGTGAGAGTAAATCAGCCCCAGCATTTT
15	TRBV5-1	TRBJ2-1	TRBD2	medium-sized	CASSLASGGASEQFF	TGCGCCAGCAGCTTGGCCAGCGGGGGGGCCAGTGAGCAGTTCTTC
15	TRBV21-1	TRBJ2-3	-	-	CASSLGGITTDTQYF	TGTGCCAGCAGTCTGGGGGGAATAACCACAGATACGCAGTATTTT
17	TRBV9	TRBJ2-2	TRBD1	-	CASSPGTGGTLTGELFF	TGTGCCAGCAGCCCAGGGACAGGGGGAACGCTGACCGGGGAGCTGTTTTTT
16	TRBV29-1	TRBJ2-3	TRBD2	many	CSVPWLAGGQGDTQYF	TGCAGCGTCCCCTGGCTAGCGGGGGGGCAAGGAGATACGCAGTATTTT
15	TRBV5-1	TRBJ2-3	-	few	CASSLSGVNADTQYF	TGCGCCAGCAGCTTGTCCGGGGTCAATGCAGATACGCAGTATTTT
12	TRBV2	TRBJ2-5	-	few	CASSVTEETQYF	TGTGCCAGCAGTGTTACAGAAGAGACCCAGTACTTC
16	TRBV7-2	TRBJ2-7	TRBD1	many	CASSPDRALVSYEQYF	TGTGCCAGCAGCCCGGACAGGGCTCTTGTCTCCTACGAGCAGTACTTC
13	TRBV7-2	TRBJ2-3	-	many	CASSYQGTDTQYF	TGTGCCAGCAGCTACCAGGGGACAGATACGCAGTATTTT
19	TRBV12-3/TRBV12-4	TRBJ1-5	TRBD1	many	CASSYNPGQGFSSNQPQHF	TGTGCCAGCAGCTACAACCCGGGACAGGGATTTTCTAGTAATCAGCCCCAGCATTTT
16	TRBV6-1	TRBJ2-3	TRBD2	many	CASSRTSGGAADTQYF	TGTGCCAGCAGTCGGACTAGCGGGGGGGCAGCGGATACGCAGTATTTT
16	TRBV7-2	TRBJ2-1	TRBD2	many	CASSLVAGGIYNEQFF	TGTGCCAGCAGCTTAGTCGCGGGGGGGATCTACAATGAGCAGTTCTTC